This T cell receptor (beta chain) is drawn from a study of cytomegalovirus exposure and HLA in healthy donors. As concerns this clone: Its antigen is unidentified.

The CDR3 has 13 amino acids. Trimming shortened V by 0 bases and J by 9 bases, and 9 bases separated the two germline ends. Germline lookup yields CDR1 SGHAT and CDR2 FQDESV (reference sequence). Use of 60 Vbeta and 13 Jbeta primers characterized the PCR. Sequencing used immunoSEQ multiplex PCR; TCRdb keeps in-frame clones, though not all of them. Of fewer than 130,000 clones listed, approximately 80% are singletons. Points from the study as a whole: TRBV6-2, TRBV6-3 and some other V segments were excluded as indistinguishable.

The origin of this receptor is a female donor in good health and CMV-seropositive. The sample consisted of PBMCs. This chain joins TRBV11-1 and TRBJ2-1, with D maybe TRBD1 (6 bases). CDR3 loop: CASSLAVRGEQFF. CDR3 nucleotides: TGTGCCAGCAGCTTAGCGGTCAGGGGTGAGCAGTTCTTC.